The 32 T cell receptor beta chains given below trace back to one sample, sequenced in a study of T cell changes during pregnancy in multiple sclerosis. TCRdb's copy holds only in-frame clones and misses some; the assay was immunoSEQ multiplex PCR. Among some 70,000 clones listed, approximately 92% were seen once. This specimen consisted of peripheral blood, obtained after pregnancy. The receptors come from a female donor in good health, enrolled as a control in a pregnancy study.

The chain carries TRBV7-2 and TRBJ1-5; tentatively, D is TRBD1 (6 bases). The CDR3 sequence is 15 residues long. Per germline, CDR1 SGHTA and CDR2 FQGNSA. V gave up 6 bases and J gave up 0 bases, with 12 bases separating them. DNA for the CDR3: TGTGCCAGCAGTCCACAGGGTTATAGCAATCAGCCCCAGCATTTT. This encodes CASSPQGYSNQPQHF.

V gene TRBV4-3 combines with J gene TRBJ1-2, with unresolved D. V dropped 0 bases and J dropped 1 base, with 15 bases sitting between them. Germline V CDR1 and CDR2: LGHNA, YSLEER. The CDR3 spans 17 residues. The CDR3 DNA sequence: TGCGCCAGCAGCCAAGATAAAGTACGGTCGGTTAACTATGGCTACACCTTC. Residues: CASSQDKVRSVNYGYTF.

In its sample, this clone was seen once. The chain has TRBV6-6 and TRBJ1-1; 9 nucleotides line up with TRBD1. The CDR3 contains 16 residues. The ends lost 6 bases at V and 0 bases at J; junction bases unmatched: 8. Germline values: CDR1 MNHNY, CDR2 SVGAGI (reference sequence). In DNA, the CDR3 is TGTGCCAGCAGCCCCACCGGGACAGGGATGAACACTGAAGCTTTCTTT. This codes for CASSPTGTGMNTEAFF.

V usage is TRBV2 and J usage is TRBJ2-5; possibly TRBD1 for D (6 bases). CDR3 size: 14 residues. Trimming took off 8 bases at V and 5 bases at J, with 18 bases between the two ends. The germline V gene encodes CDR1 SNHLY and CDR2 FYNNEI. CDR3: CASELGGDLETQYF. DNA for the CDR3: TGTGCCAGCGAGCTAGGGGGAGACTTGGAGACCCAGTACTTC.

The chain combines TRBV2 with TRBJ1-1, with D hard to call. Trimming took off 8 bases at V and 0 bases at J, with 10 bases between the two ends. Germline V gives CDR1 SNHLY, CDR2 FYNNEI. The CDR3 covers 13 residues. CDR3 nucleotide sequence: TGTGCCAGCCGTCGGGAGATGAACACTGAAGCTTTCTTT. Its protein is CASRREMNTEAFF.

The rearrangement links TRBV10-3 to TRBJ2-7, with 8 bases aligning to TRBD1. The CDR3 runs 15 residues. The junction had 17 bases not matched to a gene; V was cut back by 10 bases and J by 6 bases. Germline V gene lookup returns CDR1 ENHRY and CDR2 SYGVKD. This CDR3 reads CATSSKGTGLSEQYF. The DNA for the CDR3 is TGTGCCACCAGCTCTAAAGGGACAGGTCTGAGCGAGCAGTACTTC.

This chain links TRBV6-1 with TRBJ2-2; weak D call: TRBD2 (7 bases). The ends were cut back, 1 base at V and 6 bases at J, with 9 bases in the middle. Germline lookup yields CDR1 MNHNS and CDR2 SASEGT. The CDR3 has 14 residues. For the CDR3, the DNA is TGTGCCAGCAGTGAAGGGGGGGGGCCCGGGGAGCTGTTTTTT. This gives the protein CASSEGGGPGELFF.

The chain employs TRBV28 and TRBJ1-2; D remains unclear. CDR3 length: 12 residues. The germline V gene has CDR1 MDHEN and CDR2 SYDVKM. V lost 6 bases and J 5 bases, leaving 10 bases between the germline ends. The CDR3 DNA reads TGTGCCAGCAGGCCCACAGTTTATGGCTACACCTTC. It translates to CASRPTVYGYTF.

The gene calls are TRBV5-6 and TRBJ1-2; 9 nucleotides agree with TRBD1. This CDR3 comprises 14 residues. Germline lookup yields CDR1 SGHDT and CDR2 YYEEEE. V lost 5 bases to trimming and J lost 6 bases; unmatched junction nucleotides: 8. Written as DNA, the CDR3 is TGTGCCAGCAGGACCACAGGGGGCGTCAATGGCTACACCTTC. This sequence encodes CASRTTGGVNGYTF.

The chain has TRBV11-3 and TRBJ2-1, with 9 positions matching TRBD1. The CDR3 is 14 residues long. The junction had 6 bases not matched to a gene; V was cut back by 8 bases and J by 4 bases. CDR1 SGHNT and CDR2 YENEEA come from the germline V gene. Written as DNA, the CDR3 is TGTGCCAGCTCAACCGGGACAGGGTACAATGAGCAGTTCTTC. It specifies CASSTGTGYNEQFF.

The rearrangement uses TRBV6-1 and TRBJ2-1; the match to TRBD2 covers 11 bases. The CDR3 totals 15 residues. Per germline, CDR1 MNHNS and CDR2 SASEGT. After removal of 8 bases from V and 3 bases from J, the junction contained 6 bases not matched to a gene. CDR3 nucleotide sequence: TGTGCCAGCGAAACTAGCGGGGGTTACTACAATGAGCAGTTCTTC. Amino acid sequence: CASETSGGYYNEQFF.

The J gene is TRBJ2-7, the V gene TRBV14; D is unclear. This CDR3 contains 15 residues. The germline V gene has CDR1 SGHDN and CDR2 FVKESK. V was clipped by 3 bases and J by 2 bases, with 14 bases between them. The CDR3 loop is CASSQQTHHPYEQYF. The CDR3 bases are TGTGCCAGCAGCCAGCAGACTCACCACCCCTACGAGCAGTACTTC. Based on the CDR3 plus reference TRBV14 and TRBJ2-7, the full variable domain is EAGVTQFPSHSVIEKGQTVTLRCDPISGHDNLYWYRRVMGKEIKFLLHFVKESKQDESGMPNNRFLAERTGGTYSTLKVQPAELEDSGVYFCASSQQTHHPYEQYFGPGTRLTVT.

The rearrangement uses TRBV7-2 and TRBJ2-1; perhaps TRBD2 as D (5 bases). Looked up from germline, CDR1 is SGHTA and CDR2 is FQGNSA. CDR3 size: 16 residues. The V and J ends lost 1 base and 0 bases respectively, with 10 bases between them. The chain's CDR3 is CASSLGPGSSYNEQFF. CDR3 DNA sequence: TGTGCCAGCAGCTTAGGTCCGGGAAGCTCCTACAATGAGCAGTTCTTC.

The genes are TRBV7-2 and TRBJ2-7; D is undetermined. The CDR3 is made up of 13 amino acids. Trimming pared 4 bases from V and 5 bases from J, leaving 12 bases between. Germline assignment: CDR1 SGHTA and CDR2 FQGNSA. CDR3 in DNA: TGTGCCAGCAGCTCCCCGTTGAGGCACGAGCAGTACTTC. Translation: CASSSPLRHEQYF.

The V call is TRBV4-2, the J call TRBJ2-1; 8 bases agree with TRBD2. The CDR3 covers 17 residues. CDR1 LGHNA and CDR2 YNFKEQ come from the germline V gene. Trimming cost V 0 bases and J 9 bases; bases outside gene matches: 13. The CDR3 DNA reads as TGTGCCAGCAGCCAAGAGGCCAGCGGGAGCCTCCAGGGTGAGCAGTTCTTC. This sequence encodes CASSQEASGSLQGEQFF.

This clone showed up just once. This chain uses TRBV4-1 with TRBJ2-7; D is possibly TRBD1 (6 bases). Trimming left V 0 bases short and J 1 base short, with 7 bases between. This CDR3 is 14 amino acids long. Looked up from germline, CDR1 is MGHRA and CDR2 is YSYEKL. CDR3 DNA: TGCGCCAGCAGCCAAGAGGGGGCTTCCTACGAGCAGTACTTC. This gives the protein CASSQEGASYEQYF.

The chain has TRBV7-2 and TRBJ2-7; the match to TRBD1 covers 10 bases. This CDR3 contains 14 residues. The V segment lost 5 bases and the J segment 4 bases; nucleotides outside the gene matches: 5. The germline gives CDR1 SGHTA, CDR2 FQGNSA. CDR3 nucleotide sequence: TGTGCCAGCAGCAGCTGGGACAGGGGTTACGAGCAGTACTTC. This codes for CASSSWDRGYEQYF.

This clone was observed a handful of times. The chain links TRBV7-9 to TRBJ1-2, with D possibly being TRBD1 (5 bases). From germline, CDR1 is SEHNR and CDR2 FQNEAQ (reference sequence). Trimming took 4 bases from V and 1 from J, leaving 16 bases between them. CDR3 length: 16 residues. CDR3 DNA sequence: TGTGCCAGCAGCTCCCACCTCGGACAAATTAACTATGGCTACACCTTC. It encodes CASSSHLGQINYGYTF.

This chain connects TRBV11-2 to TRBJ2-2; tentative D call: TRBD1 (6 bases). V lost 5 bases, J lost 7 bases, and 26 bases lay in between. This CDR3 spans 18 amino acids. Germline V gives CDR1 SGHAT, CDR2 FQNNGV. CDR3 amino acids: CASSPPFHGGVNGGELFF. CDR3 nucleotides: TGTGCCAGCAGCCCTCCATTCCATGGGGGCGTTAATGGCGGGGAGCTGTTTTTT. The full variable domain, with the rest looked up from reference TRBV11-2 and TRBJ2-2, is EAGVAQSPRYKIIEKRQSVAFWCNPISGHATLYWYQQILGQGPKLLIQFQNNGVVDDSQLPKDRFSAERLKGVDSTLKIQPAKLEDSAVYLCASSPPFHGGVNGGELFFGEGSRLTVL.

The chain couples TRBV4-1 to TRBJ2-7; TRBD1 is a possible D gene (6 bases). Trimming pared 1 base from V and 7 bases from J, leaving 17 bases between. There are 15 residues in the CDR3. CDR1 and CDR2 from the germline V gene are MGHRA and YSYEKL. This chain's CDR3 is CASSQGGLRSGEQYF. The CDR3 nucleotides read TGCGCCAGCAGCCAAGGGGGGCTCCGGTCGGGAGAGCAGTACTTC.

This chain links TRBV19 with TRBJ1-5; 10 nucleotides align to TRBD1. Germline CDR1 LNHDA, CDR2 SQIVND (reference sequence). V lost 6 bases to trimming and J lost 4 bases; unmatched junction nucleotides: 3. This CDR3 region has 14 residues. The CDR3 loop reads CASRGQGWNQPQHF. CDR3 nucleotides: TGTGCCAGTAGGGGACAGGGGTGGAATCAGCCCCAGCATTTT.

The V and J genes are TRBV18 and TRBJ2-6; D unclear. Trimming stripped 8 bases from V and 0 bases from J, with 11 bases between. The CDR3 is 15 amino acids. In germline, CDR1 is KGHSH, CDR2 LQKENI. The CDR3 DNA follows: TGTGCCAGCCTCAACGAGATCTCTGGGGCCAACGTCCTGACTTTC. It codes for CASLNEISGANVLTF.

Of note for this clone: The junction shows a germline mismatch at one end, possibly a read error. Other nucleotide sequences from this sample produce the same CDR3. The chain joins TRBV5-1 to TRBJ1-1; D may be TRBD1 (5 bases). Germline assignment: CDR1 SGHRS and CDR2 YFSETQ. This CDR3 region has 13 residues. The CDR3 region is CASSADTGTEAFF. CDR3 coding DNA: TGCGCCAGCAGCGCGGACACAGGAACTGAAGCCTTCTTT.

This chain connects TRBV28 to TRBJ1-1, with D maybe TRBD1 (5 bases). The CDR3 covers 12 residues. CDR1 MDHEN and CDR2 SYDVKM come from the germline V gene. Trimming removed 7 bases at V and 5 bases at J, with 11 bases between. CDR3 sequence: CASIGGLTEAFF. The CDR3 nucleotides are TGTGCCAGCATTGGGGGGTTGACTGAAGCTTTCTTT.

V usage is TRBV10-3 and J usage is TRBJ2-5; D may be TRBD1 (6 bases). Deletions cut 7 bases from V and 2 bases from J, with 14 bases between. The germline gives CDR1 ENHRY, CDR2 SYGVKD. CDR3 size: 14 residues. The CDR3, as DNA: TGTGCCATCACCCCCACAGGGAAACAAGAGACCCAGTACTTC. It yields the protein CAITPTGKQETQYF.

The chain recombines TRBV4-1 with TRBJ1-1; D gene uncertain. The CDR3 loop spans 13 amino acids. The V gene lost 3 bases and the J gene lost 0 bases, with 5 bases spanning the gap. Germline V gene sequence: CDR1 MGHRA, CDR2 YSYEKL. The CDR3 DNA follows: TGCGCCAGCAGCCATCCCATGAACACTGAAGCTTTCTTT. Amino acids: CASSHPMNTEAFF.

The chain couples TRBV14 to TRBJ1-1, with 9 bases aligning to TRBD1. Trimming at V came to 1 base and at J to 5 bases, leaving 8 bases not matched to a gene. The germline V gene encodes CDR1 SGHDN and CDR2 FVKESK. CDR3 length: 16 residues. The CDR3 region has the DNA TGTGCCAGCAGCCAAGTACAGGGGGCGCGGGGGACTGAAGCTTTCTTT. Amino acids: CASSQVQGARGTEAFF.

The chain employs TRBV10-1 and TRBJ2-7, with 9 bases matching TRBD1. Trimming removed 0 bases from V and 2 bases from J; junction bases left unmatched: 5. The length of the CDR3 is 16 residues. Germline CDR1 WNHNN, CDR2 SYGVQD (reference sequence). As DNA, the CDR3 is TGCGCCAGCAGTGAGTCCCTCACAGGGGGCGCCTACGAGCAGTACTTC. Amino acid sequence: CASSESLTGGAYEQYF.

V gene TRBV21-1 combines with J gene TRBJ2-2; TRBD1, as called in the table, went unchecked against the DNA. TRBV21-1 is tagged as a pseudogene. The length of the CDR3 is 14 residues. The CDR3 sequence: CASSKDTNTGELFF. CDR3 in DNA: TGTGCCAGCAGCAAAGACACGAACACCGGGGAGCTGTTTTTT.

The chain's CDR3 is CASGGGGGYEQYF. CDR3 in DNA: TGTGCCAGCGGGGGTGGGGGCGGGTACGAGCAGTACTTC. The chain joins TRBV5-6 to TRBJ2-7; D might be TRBD1 (6 bases). This CDR3 spans 13 amino acids. The germline gives CDR1 SGHDT, CDR2 YYEEEE. The germline V and J ends were trimmed by 7 bases and 4 bases, with 15 bases remaining between them.

This chain uses TRBV6-1 with TRBJ2-3; 9 nucleotides line up with TRBD2. The V and J ends lost 7 bases and 6 bases, in that order; junction bases with no gene match: 8. The CDR3 is 14 amino acids. CDR1 is MNHNS and CDR2 is SASEGT in the germline V gene. The CDR3: CASTGAGGADTQYF. CDR3 bases: TGTGCCAGCACCGGAGCGGGGGGAGCCGATACGCAGTATTTT.

J is TRBJ1-2 and V is TRBV7-9, with D uncertain. CDR1 and CDR2 (germline): SEHNR, FQNEAQ (reference sequence). Trimming left V 2 bases short and J 5 bases short, with 15 bases between. CDR3 length: 15 amino acids. Here the CDR3 DNA reads TGTGCCAGCAGCTTACCCCGGTCCGCCCCGTATGGCTACACCTTC. Amino acids: CASSLPRSAPYGYTF. The full variable domain, in which reference TRBV7-9 and TRBJ1-2 provide the parts outside the CDR3, is DTGVSQNPRHKITKRGQNVTFRCDPISEHNRLYWYRQTLGQGPEFLTYFQNEAQLEKSRLLSDRFSAERPKGSFSTLEIQRTEQGDSAMYLCASSLPRSAPYGYTFGSGTRLTVV.